This TCR beta chain derives from a study of blood T cell repertoires in COVID-19. Study background: T cells, B-cell-depleted T cells, or PBMCs provided the cDNA or gDNA that served as material.

CDR3 size: 15 residues. The germline gives CDR1 LNHDA, CDR2 SQIVND (reference sequence). The V end was cut by 3 bases, the J end by 5 bases, with 13 bases between. In the original processing: Scientists estimated how many nucleated cells there were by amplifying reference gene primers. TCRdb keeps only in-frame clones here, not all; method: immunoSEQ multiplex PCR. V and J calls and clone size are copied from that table; D and trimming were computed from the DNA. The sample records about 190,000 clones, roughly nine tenths being singletons. Sequencing used peripheral blood. The receptor was derived from a man aged 65 to 85 with active or convalescent COVID-19. The chain has TRBV19 and TRBJ2-2; maybe TRBD2 (6 bases). The CDR3 spells CASSIGGSRTGELFF. The CDR3 DNA sequence: TGTGCCAGTAGTATCGGGGGATCTCGGACCGGGGAGCTGTTTTTT.